The 28 T cell receptor beta chains below come from one sample, sequenced in a study of OX40 agonist ivuxolimab in advanced cancers. The table came from immunoSEQ multiplex PCR; TCRdb's copy has only in-frame clones and leaves some out. The top ten clones hold 5% to 6.5% of a sample with 45,000 to 50,000 clones, approximately 90% of them seen once. Sequencing used CD4+ or CD8+ T cells sorted from blood, obtained in a trial of the OX40 agonist ivuxolimab. The origin of the receptors is an adult with an advanced solid tumor such as melanoma, head and neck, liver or kidney cancer.

This chain connects TRBV6-6 to TRBJ2-3; 9 bases map to TRBD1. The ends lost 0 bases at V and 2 bases at J; junction bases unmatched: 3. The CDR3 spans 16 residues. Germline assignment: CDR1 MNHNY and CDR2 SVGAGI (reference sequence). Here the CDR3 DNA reads TGTGCCAGCAGTTACTCTGGGGACAGGGCCACAGATACGCAGTATTTT. Encoded protein: CASSYSGDRATDTQYF.

This clone has only one observation. The CDR3 DNA reads TGTGCCAGCAGTTACAGGCCAGGGCCAAGGTCTGAAGCTTTCTTT. It is translated as CASSYRPGPRSEAFF. V and J are TRBV6-5 and TRBJ1-1, with a weak D call TRBD1 (5 bases). Germline CDR1 MNHEY, CDR2 SVGAGI. The CDR3 has 15 amino acids. With 2 bases removed from V and 6 bases from J, the gap between germline ends came to 16 bases.

The chain has TRBV9 and TRBJ1-4; perhaps TRBD1 as D (5 bases). V lost 0 bases and J lost 7, with 13 bases in between. The germline CDR1 and CDR2 sequences are SGDLS and YYNGEE. CDR3 length: 15 residues. In DNA form, the CDR3 reads TGTGCCAGCAGCGTAGGGGGACTGGGGTTTGAAAAACTGTTTTTT. Translated: CASSVGGLGFEKLFF.

The chain joins TRBV2 to TRBJ1-2; the D is unclear. CDR3 length: 10 residues. Per the germline V gene, CDR1 is SNHLY and CDR2 is FYNNEI. The germline V and J ends were trimmed by 3 bases and 8 bases, with 4 bases remaining between them. This chain's CDR3 is CASSDQGYTF. The DNA for the CDR3 is TGTGCCAGCAGTGATCAGGGCTACACCTTC.

This chain uses TRBV9 with TRBJ2-7; 9 bases agree with TRBD1. This CDR3 region has 14 residues. Trimming removed 3 bases from V and 6 bases from J; junction bases left unmatched: 7. Germline CDR1 reads SGDLS; CDR2 reads YYNGEE. The chain's CDR3 is CASSAPGQGGEQYF. The DNA for the CDR3 is TGTGCCAGCAGCGCCCCGGGACAGGGTGGCGAGCAGTACTTC.

The gene calls are TRBV29-1 and TRBJ2-5; 8 nucleotides agree with TRBD2. With V trimmed by 7 bases and J by 4 bases, 14 bases remained unmatched. CDR1 SQVTM and CDR2 ANQGSEA come from the germline V gene. The length of the CDR3 is 15 residues. The CDR3 coding sequence is TGCAGCGCCTTCCTAGCGCGGGGGGCCCTAGAGACCCAGTACTTC. It yields the protein CSAFLARGALETQYF.

This chain connects TRBV6-5 to TRBJ2-1; 8 bases fit TRBD2. Germline-derived CDR1 and CDR2 are MNHEY and SVGAGI. This CDR3 spans 15 amino acids. J lost 0 bases, V lost 5 bases, and 3 bases had no gene match. The CDR3 protein is CASSRSGSSYNEQFF. The CDR3 nucleotides read TGTGCCAGCAGTCGAAGCGGGAGCTCCTACAATGAGCAGTTCTTC.

Of note for this clone: The germline gene is not matched at one end of the junction; a read error may be the cause. J is TRBJ2-2 and V is TRBV27; 9 nucleotides agree with TRBD2. Germline V gives CDR1 MNHEY, CDR2 SMNVEV (reference sequence). The CDR3 length is 14 residues. For the CDR3, the DNA is TGTGCCAGCACGCCTAGCGGGAACCCCGGGGAGCTGTTTTTT. This encodes CASTPSGNPGELFF.

This clone was detected a few times. V gene TRBV5-1 combines with J gene TRBJ1-6; D unclear. The CDR3 length is 15 residues. Germline V lookup: CDR1 SGHRS, CDR2 YFSETQ. V shed 1 base and J shed 2 bases, with 7 bases lying between them. The CDR3 protein is CASSLTAPYNSPLHF. CDR3 nucleotide sequence: TGCGCCAGCAGCTTGACAGCACCCTATAATTCACCCCTCCACTTT.

The J gene is TRBJ2-1, the V gene TRBV11-3; D is unclear. Between the trimmed V and J ends, which lost 1 base and 11 bases, there was a span of 9 bases. The CDR3 extends over 12 amino acids. Germline V CDR1 and CDR2: SGHNT, YENEEA. The CDR3 protein is CASSLGSTQQFF. As DNA, the CDR3 is TGTGCCAGCAGCTTAGGGTCCACCCAGCAGTTCTTC. The full variable domain, completed using reference TRBV11-3 and TRBJ2-1, is EAGVVQSPRYKIIEKKQPVAFWCNPISGHNTLYWYLQNLGQGPELLIRYENEEAVDDSQLPKDRFSAERLKGVDSTLKIQPAELGDSAVYLCASSLGSTQQFFGPGTRLTVL.

The chain recombines TRBV7-8 with TRBJ1-1; the match to TRBD1 covers 8 bases. V lost 5 bases and J lost 4; bases outside the gene matches: 9. This CDR3 has 15 residues. The germline V gene encodes CDR1 SGHVS and CDR2 FQNEAQ. The CDR3 DNA reads as TGTGCCAGCAGCCAGGGGGCAGGGGTAGCCACTGAAGCTTTCTTT. Translating it yields CASSQGAGVATEAFF.

Turning to this clone: Within the sample, other DNA sequences also encode this same CDR3. V and J are TRBV6-5 and TRBJ2-5, with unresolved D. Germline CDR1 MNHEY, CDR2 SVGAGI. Between the trimmed V and J ends, which lost 3 bases and 5 bases, there was a span of 4 bases. This CDR3 contains 11 residues. CDR3 bases: TGTGCCAGCAGTTATGGCGAGACCCAGTACTTC. Protein product: CASSYGETQYF.

The rearrangement joins TRBV7-9 to TRBJ2-5; a weak D match, TRBD2 (5 bases). From germline, CDR1 is SEHNR and CDR2 FQNEAQ (reference sequence). The CDR3 is made up of 11 amino acids. Trimming removed 5 bases from V and 11 bases from J, with 12 bases in between. The CDR3 sequence is CASSLAGEQYF. Here the CDR3 DNA reads TGTGCCAGCAGCCTCGCCGGGGAGCAGTACTTC. Combining the CDR3 with reference TRBV7-9 and TRBJ2-5 gives the whole variable domain DTGVSQNPRHKITKRGQNVTFRCDPISEHNRLYWYRQTLGQGPEFLTYFQNEAQLEKSRLLSDRFSAERPKGSFSTLEIQRTEQGDSAMYLCASSLAGEQYFGPGTRLLVL.

The DNA of the CDR3 is TGCGCCAGCAGCTTGGATTTTTATAGGACTAGCGGATACAATGAGCAGTTCTTC. Its translation is CASSLDFYRTSGYNEQFF. The chain is built from TRBV5-1 and TRBJ2-1, with TRBD2 matching 10 bases. Per the germline V gene, CDR1 is SGHRS and CDR2 is YFSETQ. The trim removed 0 bases at V and 4 bases at J, leaving 10 bases unmatched. This CDR3 has 18 residues.

In its sample, this clone was seen once. This chain uses TRBV4-1 with TRBJ1-6; possibly TRBD1 for D (5 bases). The germline gives CDR1 MGHRA, CDR2 YSYEKL. V lost 1 base to trimming and J lost 8 bases, with 9 bases between them. CDR3 size: 14 residues. In DNA, the CDR3 is TGCGCCAGCAGCCAAGGCGAAGGGGATTCACCCCTCCACTTT. Protein: CASSQGEGDSPLHF.

The chain employs TRBV7-8 and TRBJ1-6; perhaps TRBD1 as D (5 bases). This CDR3 spans 13 amino acids. V was cut by 1 base and J by 8 bases, with 6 bases left in between. The germline V gene encodes CDR1 SGHVS and CDR2 FQNEAQ. The CDR3 reads CASSLGGDSPLHF. The CDR3 coding sequence is TGTGCCAGCAGCTTAGGGGGGGATTCACCCCTCCACTTT.

The V gene is TRBV19, the J gene TRBJ1-5; D is unresolved. V was cut by 1 base and J by 5 bases, with 6 bases left in between. This CDR3 region has 13 residues. In germline, CDR1 is LNHDA, CDR2 SQIVND (reference sequence). The CDR3 coding sequence is TGTGCCAGTAGTATAGGGCTTTATCAGCCCCAGCATTTT. Protein: CASSIGLYQPQHF.

The chain joins TRBV5-6 to TRBJ2-5, with 10 bases identical to TRBD2. Trimming took 0 bases from V and 2 from J; bases not matched to a gene: 4. CDR1 SGHDT and CDR2 YYEEEE come from the germline V gene. This CDR3 has 16 residues. CDR3 sequence (DNA): TGTGCCAGCAGCTTGGCCCTAGCGGGGGCACAAGAGACCCAGTACTTC. Translated: CASSLALAGAQETQYF.

The J gene is TRBJ2-7, the V gene TRBV11-3; maybe TRBD1 (6 bases). Germline CDR1 and CDR2: SGHNT and YENEEA. This CDR3 spans 14 amino acids. V was shortened by 5 bases and J by 6 bases, with 17 bases between the two germline ends. The CDR3 region has the DNA TGTGCCAGCAGCCCAGGGGATGCCCTTAGCGAGCAGTACTTC. It yields the protein CASSPGDALSEQYF.

The chain links TRBV28 to TRBJ2-2; possibly TRBD1 or TRBD2 for D (5 bases each). Germline lookup yields CDR1 MDHEN and CDR2 SYDVKM. V was cut by 8 bases and J by 3 bases, with 10 bases left in between. This CDR3 spans 13 amino acids. The CDR3 nucleotides are TGTGCCAGCCGGGACCCCGACACCGGGGAGCTGTTTTTT. Translated: CASRDPDTGELFF. Together with reference TRBV28 and TRBJ2-2, the CDR3 gives the full variable domain: DVKVTQSSRYLVKRTGEKVFLECVQDMDHENMFWYRQDPGLGLRLIYFSYDVKMKEKGDIPEGYSVSREKKERFSLILESASTNQTSMYLCASRDPDTGELFFGEGSRLTVL.

CDR3: CASSLSFALAGAEQYF. The CDR3 nucleotides read TGTGCCAGCAGCTTAAGTTTCGCTCTAGCGGGGGCCGAGCAGTACTTC. The rearrangement joins TRBV7-9 to TRBJ2-7; 10 nucleotides match TRBD2. The CDR3 loop spans 16 amino acids. V trimming: 2 bases; J trimming: 6 bases; junction bases outside the gene matches: 10. CDR1 SEHNR and CDR2 FQNEAQ come from the germline V gene (reference sequence).

The chain recombines TRBV2 with TRBJ2-5; no definite D call. There are 13 residues in the CDR3. The germline V gene encodes CDR1 SNHLY and CDR2 FYNNEI. The germline V and J ends were trimmed by 8 bases and 0 bases, with 10 bases remaining between them. The CDR3 DNA reads as TGTGCCAGCCTGACCGCAAACCAAGAGACCCAGTACTTC. The encoded protein is CASLTANQETQYF.

V usage is TRBV28 and J usage is TRBJ2-2, with 12 bases identical to TRBD1. With 2 bases clipped from V and 7 bases from J, the junction kept 5 bases outside the gene matches. The V gene's germline CDR1 is MDHEN and CDR2 SYDVKM. CDR3 length: 16 amino acids. CDR3 sequence: CASSLPWDRGHGELFF. The CDR3 nucleotides are TGTGCCAGCAGTTTACCCTGGGACAGGGGGCACGGGGAGCTGTTTTTT.

V usage is TRBV14 and J usage is TRBJ2-1; the match to TRBD2 covers 7 bases. The germline V gene encodes CDR1 SGHDN and CDR2 FVKESK. The CDR3 spans 17 residues. The ends lost 5 bases at V and 0 bases at J; junction bases unmatched: 10. The chain's CDR3 is CASSKTSGGYSYNEQFF. The CDR3 DNA follows: TGTGCCAGCAGCAAAACGTCCGGGGGGTACTCCTACAATGAGCAGTTCTTC.

The chain couples TRBV7-8 to TRBJ2-3, with no clear D. The V gene's germline CDR1 is SGHVS and CDR2 FQNEAQ. Deletions cut 2 bases from V and 4 bases from J, with 7 bases between. The length of the CDR3 is 13 residues. CDR3: CASSLRGADTQYF. The DNA of the CDR3 is TGTGCCAGCAGCTTAAGAGGTGCAGATACGCAGTATTTT.

The V call is TRBV10-2, the J call TRBJ2-5; unclear D gene. Per the germline V gene, CDR1 is WSHSY and CDR2 is SAAADI. This CDR3 region has 13 residues. V dropped 2 bases and J dropped 5 bases, with 9 bases sitting between them. The CDR3 nucleotides are TGCGCCAGCAGTGAGAATAGCTTCGAGACCCAGTACTTC. This sequence encodes CASSENSFETQYF.

This chain joins TRBV11-2 and TRBJ2-1, with 9 bases fitting TRBD2. Germline V CDR1 and CDR2: SGHAT, FQNNGV. The CDR3 spans 15 residues. V lost 3 bases and J lost 1; bases outside the gene matches: 1. The CDR3, as DNA: TGTGCCAGCAGCTTCCTAGCGGGGTCCTACAATGAGCAGTTCTTC. It yields the protein CASSFLAGSYNEQFF.

The rearrangement uses TRBV4-2 and TRBJ1-2; 8 positions match TRBD1. The CDR3 is 15 residues long. The trim removed 4 bases at V and 6 bases at J, leaving 10 bases unmatched. Germline CDR1 and CDR2: LGHNA and YNFKEQ. This CDR3 is CASSPATDRVHGYTF. The CDR3 DNA is TGTGCCAGCAGCCCCGCTACGGACAGGGTCCATGGCTACACCTTC.